The clone carrying this T cell receptor beta chain turned up a few times. Its specificity is not known. One entry per CDR3 protein results from TCRdb running MiXCR on the RT-PCR reads. The sample comprises about 160,000 distinct CDR3 sequences, around 11% of which are singletons, and about a third rests with the top ten. The sample comes from a study of response to subunit inactivated influenza vaccine. Study conclusions and caveats: Each seasonal flu vaccination may recruit only limited new T cells, authors suggested.

The receptor comes from a man in his fifties or sixties who received an inactivated influenza vaccine. Sequencing was performed on CD8+ T cells sorted from PBMCs, taken less than 30 months after vaccination.

Here the CDR3 reads CASSERGRSHNEQFF. In nucleotides, the CDR3 is TGTGCCAGCAGTGAACGCGGGAGATCCCACAATGAGCAGTTCTTC. The chain is built from TRBV2 and TRBJ2-1; TRBD2 matches at 7 bases. CDR3 length equals 15 residues. Trimming took 2 bases from V and 5 from J; bases not matched to a gene: 6. The germline V gene encodes CDR1 SNHLY and CDR2 FYNNEI.